Listed here are 10 T cell receptor beta chains from one sample, sequenced in a study of OX40 agonist ivuxolimab in advanced cancers. Using immunoSEQ multiplex PCR, the repertoire was profiled, and TCRdb retains in-frame clones only, with some absent. The table lists nearly 55,000 clones, 75% to 90% of them singletons, with just over 1.4% in the top ten. The sequences come from CD4+ or CD8+ T cells sorted from blood, collected in a trial of the OX40 agonist ivuxolimab. The source of these receptors is an adult with an advanced solid tumor such as melanoma, head and neck, liver or kidney cancer.

The chain joins TRBV6-5 to TRBJ1-2; D uncertain. The CDR3 is 13 amino acids. V was trimmed by 1 base and J by 2 bases, leaving 5 bases between them. The germline V gene encodes CDR1 MNHEY and CDR2 SVGAGI. CDR3 in DNA: TGTGCCAGCAGTTACTTATCGAACTATGGCTACACCTTC. Its protein is CASSYLSNYGYTF.

The V and J genes are TRBV29-1 and TRBJ1-3, with D unresolved. CDR3 size: 12 residues. V shed 7 bases and J shed 2 bases, with 9 bases lying between them. Germline V gene sequence: CDR1 SQVTM, CDR2 ANQGSEA. In DNA form, the CDR3 reads TGCAGCGCCGCATACCCTGGAAACACCATATATTTT. Amino acid sequence: CSAAYPGNTIYF.

The CDR3 sequence is CASSSRGAGGFEQFF. The CDR3 bases are TGTGCCAGCAGTTCCCGGGGTGCGGGGGGTTTTGAGCAGTTCTTC. This chain uses TRBV28 with TRBJ2-1, with 8 bases lining up with TRBD2. The CDR3 covers 15 residues. Trimming took 4 bases from V and 9 from J; bases not matched to a gene: 11. The germline V gene has CDR1 MDHEN and CDR2 SYDVKM. Looking up the rest from reference TRBV28 and TRBJ2-1 gives the full variable domain: DVKVTQSSRYLVKRTGEKVFLECVQDMDHENMFWYRQDPGLGLRLIYFSYDVKMKEKGDIPEGYSVSREKKERFSLILESASTNQTSMYLCASSSRGAGGFEQFFGPGTRLTVL.

The rearrangement uses TRBV2 and TRBJ1-4; no reliable D call. V was trimmed by 2 bases and J by 5 bases, leaving 12 bases between them. The CDR3 spans 15 residues. Looked up from germline, CDR1 is SNHLY and CDR2 is FYNNEI. DNA of the CDR3: TGTGCCAGCAGTGAACGGTCGGCGGGGAATGAAAAACTGTTTTTT. Translation: CASSERSAGNEKLFF.

A remark on this clone: One junction end does not reproduce the germline sequence, and a read error may be involved. This chain connects TRBV2 to TRBJ1-5; D may be TRBD1 (5 bases). The CDR3 consists of 15 residues. The germline V gene has CDR1 SNHLY and CDR2 FYNNEI. CDR3 sequence reads: CVSSTRVRGNQPQHF. Here the CDR3 DNA reads TGTGTCAGCAGTACCAGGGTCAGGGGCAATCAGCCCCAGCATTTT.

V is TRBV4-1 and J is TRBJ2-1; 8 bases fit TRBD2. V lost 2 bases and J lost 5; bases outside the gene matches: 14. The CDR3 is 18 residues long. Germline CDR1 is MGHRA and CDR2 is YSYEKL. As DNA, the CDR3 is TGCGCCAGCAGCCAAATAGGCAGAGGACGGGGGGGAGACAATGAGCAGTTCTTC. It encodes CASSQIGRGRGGDNEQFF.

The rearrangement links TRBV7-9 to TRBJ1-4; D remains ambiguous. The germline gives CDR1 SEHNR, CDR2 FQNEAQ (reference sequence). The CDR3 contains 15 residues. Trimming pared 1 base from V and 5 bases from J, leaving 11 bases between. The CDR3, as DNA: TGTGCCAGCAGCTTAGTATCGGCGGGGAATGAAAAACTGTTTTTT. Encoded protein: CASSLVSAGNEKLFF.

This chain joins TRBV6-5 and TRBJ1-5; TRBD1 aligns across 7 bases. CDR1 and CDR2 (germline): MNHEY, SVGAGI. This CDR3 comprises 15 residues. V shed 8 bases and J 3 bases; nucleotides not matched to a gene: 10. The CDR3 here is CASCPGQFINQPQHF. The CDR3 DNA sequence: TGTGCCAGCTGTCCGGGACAGTTCATCAATCAGCCCCAGCATTTT.

Only a few counts were recorded for this clone. This chain uses TRBV5-1 with TRBJ1-5; D gene ambiguous. Trimming pared 5 bases from V and 2 bases from J, leaving 11 bases between. CDR3 length equals 14 residues. Looked up from germline, CDR1 is SGHRS and CDR2 is YFSETQ. The CDR3 loop reads CASSKEGGNQPQHF. Written as DNA, the CDR3 is TGCGCCAGCAGTAAGGAAGGTGGCAATCAGCCCCAGCATTTT.

The rearrangement links TRBV7-2 to TRBJ2-7; 10 bases match TRBD2. V lost 5 bases, J lost 4 bases, and 8 bases stayed unmatched. This CDR3 comprises 15 residues. Per the germline V gene, CDR1 is SGHTA and CDR2 is FQGNSA. The CDR3 loop is CASSIHSGGSYEQYF. CDR3 in DNA: TGTGCCAGCAGCATACATAGCGGGGGGAGTTACGAGCAGTACTTC.